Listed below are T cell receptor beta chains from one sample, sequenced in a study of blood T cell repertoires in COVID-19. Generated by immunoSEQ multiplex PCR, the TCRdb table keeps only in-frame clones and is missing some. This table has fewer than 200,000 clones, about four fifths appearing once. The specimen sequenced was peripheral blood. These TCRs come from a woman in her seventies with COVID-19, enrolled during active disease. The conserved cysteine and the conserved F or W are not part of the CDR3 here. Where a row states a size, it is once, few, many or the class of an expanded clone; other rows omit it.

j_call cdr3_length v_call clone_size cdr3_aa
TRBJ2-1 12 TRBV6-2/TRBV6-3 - ASSYSWGYAEQF
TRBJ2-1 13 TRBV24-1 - ATSDASGHYNEQF
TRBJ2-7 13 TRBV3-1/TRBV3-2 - ASSQGLAKSYEQY
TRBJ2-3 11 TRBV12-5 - ASGLQKGDTQY
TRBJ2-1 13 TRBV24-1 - ATSSTGTVYNEQF
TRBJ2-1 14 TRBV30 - AWSPGGPAPYNEQF
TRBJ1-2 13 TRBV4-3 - ASRQDGNRDYGYT
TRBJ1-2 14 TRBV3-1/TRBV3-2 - ASSQEAGGTYYGYT
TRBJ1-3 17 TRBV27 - ASRNLGPLGGQAGNTIY
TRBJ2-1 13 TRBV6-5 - ASSRGQGRNNEQF
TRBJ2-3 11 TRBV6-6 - ASSRLGLDTQY
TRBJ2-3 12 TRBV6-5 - ALGASGSTDTQY
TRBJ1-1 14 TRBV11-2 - ASSSRWGQGYTEAF
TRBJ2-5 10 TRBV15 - ATSGLPETQY
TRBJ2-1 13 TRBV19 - ASSPLATSYNEQF
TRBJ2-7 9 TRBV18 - ASSPGGEQY
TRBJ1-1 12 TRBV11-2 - ASTIPGRDTEAF
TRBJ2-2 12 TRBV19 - ASSIDRVAGELF
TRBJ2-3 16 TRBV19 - ASSIEFRRLAGQDTQY
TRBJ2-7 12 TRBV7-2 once ASSSTGGLYEQY
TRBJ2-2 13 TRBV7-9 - ASSLGPRGSGELF
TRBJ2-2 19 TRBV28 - ASSGTVGLAGESANTGELF
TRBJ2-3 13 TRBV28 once ASSLSEPSTDTQY
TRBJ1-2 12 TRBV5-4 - ASRQRQGNYGYT
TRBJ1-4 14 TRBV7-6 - ASSRGTGMGNEKLF
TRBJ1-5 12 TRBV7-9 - ASSLDSGNQPQH
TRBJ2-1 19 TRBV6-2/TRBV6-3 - ASSYLMKSVRPAAFYNEQF
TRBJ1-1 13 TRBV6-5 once ASSYGAVRGTEAF
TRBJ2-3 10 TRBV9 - ASSVDSPTQY
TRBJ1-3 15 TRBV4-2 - ASSQDSSQVTGNTIY
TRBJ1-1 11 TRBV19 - ASRDRSNTEAF
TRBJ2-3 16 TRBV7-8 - ASLPPFRMRTNTDTQY
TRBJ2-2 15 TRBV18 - ASSPLAESANTGELF
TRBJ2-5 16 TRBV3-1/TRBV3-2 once ASSQDQGTLDVWETQY
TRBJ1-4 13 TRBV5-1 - ASSPGLATNEKLF
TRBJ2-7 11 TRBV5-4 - ASSSGRGYEQY
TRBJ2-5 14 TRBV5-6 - ASSSRLAGVQETQY
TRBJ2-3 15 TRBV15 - ATSRDFISLRTDTQY
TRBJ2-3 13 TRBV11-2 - ASSTSSVYTDTQY
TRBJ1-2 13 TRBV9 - ASSVEGSGFYGYT